What follows are 32 T cell receptor beta chains derived from one specimen sequenced in a study of early stage breast cancer tumors listed by TCRdb under 2017. Library generation was performed with the immunoSEQ multiplex PCR assay. The table was pulled from immuneACCESS by TCRdb, which kept in-frame rearrangements only. Such tables lose some clones; where checked, under half of the loss comes from unresolved V genes, and the rest has no known cause. A total of 45,000 to 65,000 clones appear in this sample, more than 70% of them only once. 3% to 3.5% of the sample goes to the ten largest clones. The sample consisted of blood. These receptors all come from a person in their 40s with breast cancer.

CDR3 amino acids: CASSSASGLYNEQFF. CDR3 in DNA: TGTGCCAGCAGTTCAGCTAGCGGGCTCTACAATGAGCAGTTCTTC. This chain uses TRBV6-5 with TRBJ2-1, with TRBD2 matching 8 bases. V dropped 4 bases and J dropped 3; count of bases not matched to a gene: 5. CDR3 length equals 15 residues. CDR1 is MNHEY, CDR2 SVGAGI, per germline.

The gene calls are TRBV6-1 and TRBJ1-5; maybe TRBD1 (6 bases). Trimming removed 3 bases from V and 4 bases from J, with 19 bases in between. This CDR3 region has 17 residues. The germline V gene encodes CDR1 MNHNS and CDR2 SASEGT. The CDR3 DNA sequence: TGTGCCAGCAGTGAGGGCCCGGGGGGGGGCATAAATCAGCCCCAGCATTTT. It encodes CASSEGPGGGINQPQHF.

The chain is built from TRBV11-2 and TRBJ2-5; 7 bases agree with TRBD1. CDR3 size: 14 residues. Losses at the gene ends were 1 base for V and 5 bases for J; bases not matched to a gene: 4. Germline V lookup: CDR1 SGHAT, CDR2 FQNNGV. CDR3 in DNA: TGTGCCAGCAGCTTAGGGGGACAGCCTGAGACCCAGTACTTC. This encodes CASSLGGQPETQYF.

J is TRBJ1-4 and V is TRBV9; a weak D match, TRBD1 (6 bases). The CDR3 contains 15 residues. V lost 2 bases, J lost 7 bases, and 15 bases lay in between. CDR1 is SGDLS, CDR2 YYNGEE, per germline. For the CDR3, the DNA is TGTGCCAGCAGCGTTAGCCAGGGGCGTAGTGAAAAACTGTTTTTT. Amino acids: CASSVSQGRSEKLFF.

The chain links TRBV5-6 to TRBJ1-3, with D unclear. From germline, CDR1 is SGHDT and CDR2 YYEEEE. CDR3 length: 13 amino acids. V was pared by 4 bases and J by 4 bases, with 9 bases between. In DNA form, the CDR3 reads TGTGCCAGCAGCCTAGATGTGGGAAACACCATATATTTT. Translating gives CASSLDVGNTIYF.

The chain joins TRBV11-2 to TRBJ1-2, with a possible D match to TRBD1 (5 bases). V was cut by 3 bases and J by 2 bases, with 10 bases left in between. The germline CDR1 and CDR2 sequences are SGHAT and FQNNGV. The CDR3 is 14 amino acids. The DNA of the CDR3 is TGTGCCAGCAGCTTGGGCGGGGCCAACTATGGCTACACCTTC. Residues: CASSLGGANYGYTF.

The genes are TRBV5-1 and TRBJ2-5; unclear D gene. V lost 1 base, J lost 1 base, and 5 bases lay in between. The CDR3 contains 13 residues. From germline, CDR1 is SGHRS and CDR2 YFSETQ. The CDR3 DNA is TGCGCCAGCAGCTTGCAGCCCCAAGAGACCCAGTACTTC. Encoded protein: CASSLQPQETQYF.

This clone showed up just once. The chain links TRBV30 to TRBJ2-1; 7 bases line up with TRBD2. In germline, CDR1 is GTSNPN, CDR2 SVGIG (reference sequence). This CDR3 region has 14 residues. Here the CDR3 reads CAGQAGAGLNEQFF. DNA for the CDR3: TGTGCGGGCCAGGCGGGAGCCGGGTTGAATGAGCAGTTCTTC.

This clone was detected only a few times. This is likely a read error, given that the CDR3 carries no conserved phenylalanine or tryptophan at its end. The DNA is left out, because the CDR3 cannot be placed on it with certainty; the CDR3 is given as TCRdb lists it. The J gene is TRBJ2-7, the V gene TRBV7-9. The CDR3 spans 12 residues, counting both ends. From germline, CDR1 is SEHNR and CDR2 FQNEAQ (reference sequence). The CDR3 spells CASSSQRNGPAI.

The chain is built from TRBV30 and TRBJ1-2; maybe TRBD1 (6 bases). Looked up from germline, CDR1 is GTSNPN and CDR2 is SVGIG (reference sequence). Between the trimmed V and J ends, which lost 0 bases and 8 bases, there was a span of 13 bases. This CDR3 has 13 amino acids. CDR3 DNA: TGTGCCTGGAGTGTCGGCAGGGGACGCGGCTACACCTTC. As protein: CAWSVGRGRGYTF.

The chain carries TRBV6-5 and TRBJ2-5, with 7 bases matching TRBD2. The CDR3 is 14 residues long. Germline trimming cut 11 bases from V and 9 bases from J; bases unmatched to any gene: 18. Per the germline V gene, CDR1 is MNHEY and CDR2 is SVGAGI. CDR3 sequence: CAETGGTTTSAQYF. Written as DNA, the CDR3 is TGTGCCGAAACCGGGGGGACCACGACGTCGGCCCAGTACTTC.

This clone was counted a few times. The chain is built from TRBV19 and TRBJ2-7; the match to TRBD1 covers 9 bases. The CDR3 totals 16 residues. The ends lost 4 bases at V and 3 bases at J; junction bases unmatched: 10. Looked up from germline, CDR1 is LNHDA and CDR2 is SQIVND (reference sequence). The CDR3 protein is CASSTSGTGTLYEQYF. CDR3 DNA: TGTGCCAGTAGTACCTCCGGGACAGGGACCCTCTACGAGCAGTACTTC. The full variable domain, its missing parts supplied by reference TRBV19 and TRBJ2-7, is DGGITQSPKYLFRKEGQNVTLSCEQNLNHDAMYWYRQDPGQGLRLIYYSQIVNDFQKGDIAEGYSVSREKKESFPLTVTSAQKNPTAFYLCASSTSGTGTLYEQYFGPGTRLTVT.

The rearrangement uses TRBV9 and TRBJ1-3; 8 bases are shared with TRBD1. The CDR3 sequence is 16 residues long. Trimming removed 2 bases from V and 3 bases from J; junction bases left unmatched: 7. CDR1 and CDR2 from the germline V gene are SGDLS and YYNGEE. The CDR3 region is CASSVGTGAYGNTIYF. The CDR3 nucleotides are TGTGCCAGCAGCGTCGGGACAGGAGCGTATGGAAACACCATATATTTT. Full variable domain (remainder filled in from reference TRBV9 and TRBJ1-3): DSGVTQTPKHLITATGQRVTLRCSPRSGDLSVYWYQQSLDQGLQFLIQYYNGEERAKGNILERFSAQQFPDLHSELNLSSLELGDSALYFCASSVGTGAYGNTIYFGEGSWLTVV.

This chain uses TRBV7-8 with TRBJ2-7, with 12 nucleotides matching TRBD2. The CDR3 length is 16 residues. V lost 6 bases to trimming and J lost 0 bases; unmatched junction nucleotides: 6. Germline V gene sequence: CDR1 SGHVS, CDR2 FQNEAQ. CDR3 amino acids: CASRAPSGRGSYEQYF. The CDR3 DNA reads TGTGCCAGCAGAGCCCCTAGCGGGAGGGGCTCCTACGAGCAGTACTTC.

The genes are TRBV9 and TRBJ2-5, with 8 nucleotides matching TRBD2. CDR3 size: 15 residues. J lost 5 bases, V lost 3 bases, and 9 bases had no gene match. From germline, CDR1 is SGDLS and CDR2 YYNGEE. This chain's CDR3 is CASSANSGTRETQYF. The CDR3 DNA sequence: TGTGCCAGCAGCGCCAACAGTGGGACTAGGGAGACCCAGTACTTC.

The chain links TRBV11-2 to TRBJ1-1, with 7 nucleotides matching TRBD1. Trimming cost V 3 bases and J 6 bases; bases outside gene matches: 13. The CDR3 length is 16 residues. CDR1 is SGHAT, CDR2 FQNNGV, per germline. The CDR3 here is CASSFPREGRGPEAFF. The CDR3 DNA follows: TGTGCCAGCAGCTTCCCCAGGGAGGGGAGGGGGCCTGAAGCTTTCTTT.

The rearrangement uses TRBV10-3 and TRBJ1-2; TRBD1 matches 11 bases. The CDR3 sequence is 14 residues long. With 4 bases clipped from V and 4 bases from J, the junction kept 2 bases outside the gene matches. The germline V gene encodes CDR1 ENHRY and CDR2 SYGVKD. CDR3 DNA: TGTGCCATCAGTGTTGGACAGGGGGCCTATGGCTACACCTTC. It translates to CAISVGQGAYGYTF.

The gene calls are TRBV2 and TRBJ1-5; D ambiguous. Trimming cost V 3 bases and J 4 bases, with 10 bases left between them. CDR3 length: 14 amino acids. Germline V CDR1 and CDR2: SNHLY, FYNNEI. The CDR3 sequence is CASSDSGLNQPQHF. CDR3 nucleotides: TGTGCCAGCAGTGACTCGGGCCTAAATCAGCCCCAGCATTTT.

The chain recombines TRBV6-1 with TRBJ1-5; TRBD1 might be the D (6 bases). CDR1 MNHNS and CDR2 SASEGT come from the germline V gene. The CDR3 sequence is 17 residues long. V lost 0 bases and J lost 3, with 15 bases in between. CDR3 region: CASSEASPWDNNQPQHF. CDR3 in DNA: TGTGCCAGCAGTGAAGCATCCCCCTGGGACAACAATCAGCCCCAGCATTTT.

A few counts support this clone. This chain joins TRBV6-5 and TRBJ2-7, with 8 nucleotides matching TRBD2. Germline V gene sequence: CDR1 MNHEY, CDR2 SVGAGI. The CDR3 length is 13 residues. Unmatched junction bases numbered 4, after V lost 9 bases and J lost 0 bases. The CDR3 sequence: CARGSGGSYEQYF. The CDR3 DNA sequence: TGTGCCAGGGGAAGCGGGGGCTCCTACGAGCAGTACTTC.

A note on this clone: Other DNA sequences from this sample encode an identical CDR3 as well. V is TRBV19 and J is TRBJ1-5; D call uncertain. The CDR3 runs 14 residues. Germline-derived CDR1 and CDR2 are LNHDA and SQIVND (reference sequence). V was cut by 2 bases and J by 0 bases, with 5 bases left in between. CDR3 region: CASSIRDSNQPQHF. CDR3 sequence (DNA): TGTGCCAGTAGTATAAGGGATAGCAATCAGCCCCAGCATTTT.

V gene TRBV6-1 combines with J gene TRBJ2-3; D call uncertain. The V and J ends lost 5 bases and 4 bases respectively, with 7 bases between them. The CDR3 runs to 12 residues. The germline CDR1 and CDR2 sequences are MNHNS and SASEGT. Here the CDR3 reads CASSIGPDTQYF. Here the CDR3 DNA reads TGTGCCAGCAGTATAGGGCCAGATACGCAGTATTTT.

The J gene is TRBJ1-2, the V gene TRBV5-4; D gene unclear. Germline assignment: CDR1 SGHNT and CDR2 YYREEE (reference sequence). Trimming removed 4 bases from V and 1 base from J, with 14 bases in between. This CDR3 region has 15 residues. Here the CDR3 reads CASSPIGPRNYGYTF. The CDR3 DNA reads TGTGCCAGCAGCCCAATCGGTCCCCGTAACTATGGCTACACCTTC.

V is TRBV14 and J is TRBJ2-6; the match to TRBD1 covers 8 bases. The CDR3 is made up of 17 amino acids. V dropped 5 bases and J dropped 2; count of bases not matched to a gene: 8. CDR1 is SGHDN, CDR2 FVKESK, per germline. CDR3 sequence (DNA): TGTGCCAGCAGCGCCCAACAGGGGGGAGCTGGGGCCAACGTCCTGACTTTC. Its translation is CASSAQQGGAGANVLTF.

The chain couples TRBV18 to TRBJ2-2, with D uncertain. CDR1 KGHSH and CDR2 LQKENI come from the germline V gene. The ends were cut back, 3 bases at V and 6 bases at J, with 2 bases in the middle. This CDR3 is 11 amino acids long. The DNA of the CDR3 is TGTGCCAGCTCACCCTCCGGGGAGCTGTTTTTT. Amino acids: CASSPSGELFF.

The chain joins TRBV25-1 to TRBJ2-2; TRBD2 is a possible D gene (6 bases). Germline V CDR1 and CDR2: MGHDK, SYGVNS. The V end was cut by 1 base, the J end by 1 base, with 13 bases between. This CDR3 contains 17 residues. The CDR3 loop is CASSESGGNRNTGELFF. Here the CDR3 DNA reads TGTGCCAGCAGTGAATCCGGCGGGAACAGGAACACCGGGGAGCTGTTTTTT.

The chain recombines TRBV4-1 with TRBJ2-2; tentative D call: TRBD2 (7 bases). Trimming took off 1 base at V and 1 base at J, with 10 bases between the two ends. The CDR3 contains 16 residues. Germline V gene data show CDR1 as MGHRA and CDR2 as YSYEKL. As DNA, the CDR3 is TGCGCCAGCAGCCAAGGAGGGGGGGGGAACACCGGGGAGCTGTTTTTT. This codes for CASSQGGGGNTGELFF.

This clone was seen once. The chain links TRBV13 to TRBJ2-5, with TRBD1 identical over 7 bases. Germline CDR1 is PRHDT and CDR2 is FYEKMQ (reference sequence). The CDR3 is made up of 15 amino acids. The V and J ends lost 5 bases and 5 bases, in that order; junction bases with no gene match: 11. CDR3 sequence: CASSLGQPVTETQYF. Written as DNA, the CDR3 is TGTGCCAGCAGCCTGGGACAGCCAGTGACGGAGACCCAGTACTTC.

The rearrangement uses TRBV5-1 and TRBJ2-7, with 7 bases matching TRBD2. The CDR3 spans 17 residues. Germline CDR1 and CDR2: SGHRS and YFSETQ. The trim removed 4 bases at V and 2 bases at J, leaving 15 bases unmatched. The CDR3 here is CASSPPQPGRTTYEQYF. DNA of the CDR3: TGCGCCAGCAGCCCTCCCCAACCCGGGAGGACCACCTACGAGCAGTACTTC.

This clone was detected a few times. This CDR3 is CASSLTGGMYEQYF. As DNA, the CDR3 is TGTGCCAGCAGCTTAACGGGAGGGATGTACGAGCAGTACTTC. J is TRBJ2-7 and V is TRBV7-8, with TRBD2 matching over 8 bases. The CDR3 is 14 amino acids. The V gene end was trimmed by 2 bases and the J gene end by 4 bases; junction bases not matched to a gene: 4. CDR1 is SGHVS and CDR2 is FQNEAQ in the germline V gene.

The rearrangement uses TRBV6-1 and TRBJ2-3; 7 positions match TRBD2. The germline gives CDR1 MNHNS, CDR2 SASEGT. The CDR3 is 16 amino acids. V lost 2 bases and J lost 0; bases outside the gene matches: 5. The CDR3 region is CASSELGEGSTDTQYF. The CDR3 region has the DNA TGTGCCAGCAGTGAATTGGGGGAGGGTAGCACAGATACGCAGTATTTT.

V is TRBV18 and J is TRBJ1-2; 7 nucleotides align to TRBD1. This CDR3 region has 13 residues. Germline V gene sequence: CDR1 KGHSH, CDR2 LQKENI. Losses at the gene ends were 5 bases for V and 2 bases for J; bases not matched to a gene: 2. CDR3 sequence reads: CASSLQGNYGYTF. In DNA, the CDR3 is TGTGCCAGCTCATTACAGGGGAACTATGGCTACACCTTC.